The next 17 T cell receptor beta chains were all read from a single sample in a study of blood T cell repertoires in COVID-19. TCRdb keeps only in-frame clones here, not all; method: immunoSEQ multiplex PCR. The table records about 320,000 clones, around 90% of them present only once. The sample taken for sequencing was PBMCs or T cells enriched from blood (not recorded which). These TCRs come from a man in his 60s who had recovered from COVID-19.

J is TRBJ2-7 and V is TRBV7-2, with D perhaps TRBD2 (5 bases). CDR1 and CDR2 (germline): SGHTA, FQGNSA. This CDR3 has 13 amino acids. Between the trimmed V and J ends, which lost 2 bases and 6 bases, there was a span of 11 bases. CDR3 loop: CASSLIARGEQYF. CDR3 DNA: TGTGCCAGCAGCTTAATTGCCCGGGGCGAGCAGTACTTC.

This clone was counted only a few times. This chain connects TRBV3-1 (or the pseudogene TRBV3-2) to TRBJ2-2; unclear D gene. The CDR3 sequence is 14 residues long. CDR1 LGHDT and CDR2 YNNKEL come from the germline V gene (reference sequence). Trimming stripped 1 base from V and 3 bases from J, with 6 bases between. The CDR3 DNA follows: TGTGCCAGCAGCCAAGTTCGTTACACCGGGGAGCTGTTTTTT. It is translated as CASSQVRYTGELFF.

The chain has TRBV7-3 and TRBJ2-7; 8 bases are a match to TRBD1. Germline assignment: CDR1 SGHTA and CDR2 FQGTGA. Unmatched junction bases numbered 15, after V lost 7 bases and J lost 7 bases. This CDR3 has 15 amino acids. CDR3 protein: CASTSLPTGEREQYF. CDR3 coding DNA: TGTGCCAGCACCTCCCTCCCGACAGGGGAGAGAGAGCAGTACTTC. Supplemented by reference TRBV7-3 and TRBJ2-7, the full variable domain reads GAGVSQTPSNKVTEKGKYVELRCDPISGHTALYWYRQSLGQGPEFLIYFQGTGAADDSGLPNDRFFAVRPEGSVSTLKIQRTERGDSAVYLCASTSLPTGEREQYFGPGTRLTVT.

The CDR3 is CASSLLGESSYNEQFF. Written as DNA, the CDR3 is TGTGCCAGCAGTTTACTAGGGGAAAGCTCCTACAATGAGCAGTTCTTC. This rearrangement joins TRBV27 to TRBJ2-1; TRBD1 might be the D (5 bases). CDR1 is MNHEY and CDR2 is SMNVEV in the germline V gene (reference sequence). There are 16 residues in the CDR3. Trimming shortened V by 2 bases and J by 0 bases, and 11 bases separated the two germline ends.

The chain joins TRBV6-5 to TRBJ2-4, with 11 positions matching TRBD1. The CDR3 contains 14 residues. Trimming removed 4 bases from V and 7 bases from J; junction bases left unmatched: 3. The germline gives CDR1 MNHEY, CDR2 SVGAGI. CDR3 in DNA: TGTGCCAGCAGTTTTGGACAGGGGGCTAACATTCAGTACTTC. Translation gives CASSFGQGANIQYF.

The rearrangement links TRBV18 to TRBJ2-1; TRBD2 agrees at 13 bases. Germline V CDR1 and CDR2: KGHSH, LQKENI. The ends lost 4 bases at V and 9 bases at J; junction bases unmatched: 6. The CDR3 is 15 amino acids. The CDR3 coding sequence is TGTGCCAGCTCACAAGGACTAGCGGGAGTACCTGAGCAGTTCTTC. Amino acids: CASSQGLAGVPEQFF.

This clone has only a few counts. The V call is TRBV4-1, the J call TRBJ2-7; TRBD2 is a possible D gene (6 bases). Germline V lookup: CDR1 MGHRA, CDR2 YSYEKL. V was pared by 2 bases and J by 0 bases, with 17 bases between. This CDR3 region has 17 residues. CDR3: CASSQFKGLISSYEQYF. CDR3 nucleotide sequence: TGCGCCAGCAGCCAATTCAAGGGACTGATAAGCTCCTACGAGCAGTACTTC.

J is TRBJ2-3 and V is TRBV4-2, with 7 nucleotides matching TRBD2. This CDR3 is built from 18 residues. Per germline, CDR1 LGHNA and CDR2 YNFKEQ. The junction had 14 bases not matched to a gene; V was cut back by 0 bases and J by 5 bases. CDR3 residues: CASSQDPRLAGREDTQYF. CDR3 coding DNA: TGTGCCAGCAGCCAAGACCCTCGACTAGCCGGACGGGAAGATACGCAGTATTTT.

The V gene is TRBV11-2, the J gene TRBJ2-5; 11 bases match TRBD2. Germline CDR1 reads SGHAT; CDR2 reads FQNNGV. Trimming at V came to 3 bases and at J to 5 bases, leaving 5 bases not matched to a gene. The CDR3 totals 15 residues. This CDR3 is CASSFTSGRSETQYF. CDR3 in DNA: TGTGCCAGCAGCTTTACTAGCGGGAGATCGGAGACCCAGTACTTC.

The V gene is TRBV28, the J gene TRBJ2-7; TRBD1 matches at 8 bases. Germline V gives CDR1 MDHEN, CDR2 SYDVKM. The CDR3 sequence is 14 residues long. With 10 bases clipped from V and 4 bases from J, the junction kept 12 bases outside the gene matches. The CDR3 DNA sequence: TGTGCCACTAAGAACAGGGGGTTTCTGTACGAGCAGTACTTC. Its protein is CATKNRGFLYEQYF.

The chain uses TRBV28 and TRBJ2-2; perhaps TRBD1 as D (8 bases). V was clipped by 8 bases and J by 3 bases, with 19 bases between them. CDR1 is MDHEN and CDR2 is SYDVKM in the germline V gene. The CDR3 runs to 16 residues. CDR3 DNA: TGTGCCAGCGGCTGGGGGGGGACAGGCTACACCGGGGAGCTGTTTTTT. It yields the protein CASGWGGTGYTGELFF. Looking up the rest from reference TRBV28 and TRBJ2-2 gives the full variable domain: DVKVTQSSRYLVKRTGEKVFLECVQDMDHENMFWYRQDPGLGLRLIYFSYDVKMKEKGDIPEGYSVSREKKERFSLILESASTNQTSMYLCASGWGGTGYTGELFFGEGSRLTVL.

This chain connects TRBV6-5 to TRBJ1-1; D might be TRBD1 (6 bases). The germline V gene encodes CDR1 MNHEY and CDR2 SVGAGI. V gave up 4 bases and J gave up 0 bases, with 12 bases separating them. CDR3 length equals 15 residues. The CDR3 region is CASSSRAGVNTEAFF. The DNA of the CDR3 is TGTGCCAGCAGTTCCAGGGCAGGGGTGAACACTGAAGCTTTCTTT.

The rearrangement uses TRBV6-5 and TRBJ2-3; D remains ambiguous. CDR3 size: 13 residues. V was cut by 6 bases and J by 2 bases, with 9 bases left in between. The germline CDR1 and CDR2 sequences are MNHEY and SVGAGI. CDR3 coding DNA: TGTGCCAGCAGAGGCCAGGTCACAGATACGCAGTATTTT. It codes for CASRGQVTDTQYF.

The chain uses TRBV9 and TRBJ2-3; tentative D call: TRBD1 (6 bases). Germline V gives CDR1 SGDLS, CDR2 YYNGEE. This CDR3 comprises 14 residues. The V gene lost 6 bases and the J gene lost 1 base, with 12 bases spanning the gap. CDR3 region: CASTGTQRTDTQYF. Here the CDR3 DNA reads TGTGCCAGCACCGGGACACAACGCACAGATACGCAGTATTTT.

The chain is built from TRBV14 and TRBJ1-2, with 8 nucleotides matching TRBD1. V lost 4 bases to trimming and J lost 0 bases; unmatched junction nucleotides: 4. Per the germline V gene, CDR1 is SGHDN and CDR2 is FVKESK. The CDR3 runs 15 residues. The CDR3 here is CASSLRTGPNYGYTF. CDR3 DNA: TGTGCCAGCAGCCTTCGGACAGGGCCTAACTATGGCTACACCTTC.

This sequence joins TRBV7-3 and TRBJ2-7, with 7 bases aligning to TRBD2. Germline assignment: CDR1 SGHTA and CDR2 FQGTGA. The V segment lost 6 bases and the J segment 2 bases; nucleotides outside the gene matches: 13. The CDR3 loop spans 16 amino acids. CDR3 in amino acids: CASSMGRASGTYEQYF. CDR3 sequence (DNA): TGTGCCAGCAGTATGGGGCGGGCTAGCGGAACCTACGAGCAGTACTTC.

The rearrangement uses TRBV7-9 and TRBJ2-3; 11 bases map to TRBD2. The germline V gene has CDR1 SEHNR and CDR2 FQNEAQ (reference sequence). V was clipped by 6 bases and J by 1 base; unmatched bases: 9. CDR3 length: 17 residues. Written as DNA, the CDR3 is TGTGCCAGCAGTAGTTTTTGGGGACTAGCGGGCACAGATACGCAGTATTTT. Translating gives CASSSFWGLAGTDTQYF.